A single T cell receptor beta chain is shown here with its context. Its specificity is not known. Measured with immunoSEQ multiplex PCR; TCRdb has only the in-frame clones, and not every one. Of over 35,000 clones listed, about 82% were seen once; the top ten hold roughly 30%. The sample comes from a study of radiation and T cells in renal cell carcinoma. Findings and caveats of the study: From baseline, blood top tumor clonotypes peaked at 2 weeks post-radiation.

The time point was: blood 4 weeks post-SBRT, at nephrectomy. As for treatment: 15 Gy SBRT to primary tumor, nephrectomy 4 weeks later. Serial blood draws occurred at baseline and 2 and 4 weeks post-SBRT. V shed 3 bases and J 4 bases; nucleotides not matched to a gene: 8. The germline V gene has CDR1 LNHDA and CDR2 SQIVND (reference sequence). The CDR3 length is 16 residues. The receptor was isolated from a woman in her 70s with renal cell carcinoma. This chain connects TRBV19 to TRBJ2-3, with TRBD2 identical over 9 bases. The sample in question was blood, obtained from a patient whose treatment included radiotherapy and nephrectomy. CDR3 nucleotide sequence: TGTGCCAGTAGTATTACCGCTAGCGGGATTGCAGATACGCAGTATTTT. It codes for CASSITASGIADTQYF.